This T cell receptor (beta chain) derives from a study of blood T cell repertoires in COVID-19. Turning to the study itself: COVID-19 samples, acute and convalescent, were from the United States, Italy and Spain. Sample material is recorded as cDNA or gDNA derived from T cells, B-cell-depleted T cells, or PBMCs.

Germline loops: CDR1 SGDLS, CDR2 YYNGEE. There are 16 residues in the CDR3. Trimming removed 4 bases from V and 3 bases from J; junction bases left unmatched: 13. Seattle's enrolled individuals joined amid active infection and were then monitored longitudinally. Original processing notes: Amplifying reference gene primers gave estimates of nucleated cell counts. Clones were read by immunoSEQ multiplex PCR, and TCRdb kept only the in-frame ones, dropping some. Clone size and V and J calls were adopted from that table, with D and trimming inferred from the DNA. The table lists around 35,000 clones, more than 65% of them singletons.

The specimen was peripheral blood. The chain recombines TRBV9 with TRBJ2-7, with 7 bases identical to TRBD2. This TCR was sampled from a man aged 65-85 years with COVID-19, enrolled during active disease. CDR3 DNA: TGTGCCAGCAGCCCACGGACTAGTCCGATAATCTACGAGCAGTACTTC. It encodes CASSPRTSPIIYEQYF.